The 15 T cell receptor beta chains presented below share a single source sample, sequenced in a study of blood T cells in healthy people across ages. Sample-barcoded 5' priming and a J-beta primer mix drove a second PCR of 7 to 11 cycles. TCRdb passed the 5' RACE reads through MiXCR, listing each CDR3 protein once. Among around 800,000 distinct CDR3 sequences listed, around 43% were seen once. Sequenced: blood. Receptor source: a man in his fifties or sixties in good health.

The rearrangement links TRBV9 to TRBJ2-5, with D maybe TRBD2 (5 bases). The end of the DNA is better explained by TRBJ2-7, so the J call may be wrong. Germline V CDR1 and CDR2: SGDLS, YYNGEE. The CDR3 contains 15 residues. The CDR3 loop is CASSVLDSGVYEQYF. DNA of the CDR3: TGTGCCAGCAGCGTACTGGATTCCGGGGTTTACGAGCAGTACTTC.

This clonotype was observed a few times. In DNA form, the CDR3 reads TGTGCCAGCAGCAAATTAACAGGGACGCACGAGCAGTACTTC. Translating it yields CASSKLTGTHEQYF. The V gene is TRBV21-1, the J gene TRBJ2-7; the table's D gene call, TRBD1, was not cross checked with the DNA. TRBV21-1 counts as a pseudogene. The CDR3 extends over 14 amino acids.

With regard to this clonotype: A clone one base away is much larger, so this may be a read error. V and J are TRBV6-2 or TRBV6-3 and TRBJ2-4; 9 bases map to TRBD2. The closer fit of TRBJ2-7 to the DNA end suggests the J call may be wrong. The CDR3 is made up of 14 amino acids. Germline V gives CDR1 MNHEY, CDR2 SVGEGT. DNA for the CDR3: TGTGCCAGCAGGGGGTCTAGCGGGGCCTACGAGCAGTACTTC. Translated, it gives CASRGSSGAYEQYF.

Regarding this clonotype: Relative to the germline gene, one junction end is altered; a read error may explain this. The genes are TRBV7-9 and TRBJ2-3, with D hard to call. Germline CDR1 is SEHNR and CDR2 is FQNEAQ (reference sequence). This CDR3 comprises 17 residues. CDR3: CASRGIRPPKGTETQYF. In DNA form, the CDR3 reads TGTGCCAGCAGAGGGATACGGCCACCAAAAGGCACAGAGACGCAGTATTTT.

On this clonotype: A much larger clone lies a single base off, so this may be a read error. This chain links TRBV7-6 with TRBJ2-7; 9 bases fit TRBD1. TRBJ2-5 explains the end of the DNA better; the J call may be wrong. The CDR3 runs to 14 residues. CDR1 SGHVS and CDR2 FNYEAQ come from the germline V gene. The CDR3 nucleotides read TGTGCCAGCAGCCCGACAGGGGGTTGGGAGACCCAGTACTTC. Translation: CASSPTGGWETQYF.

This clonotype was observed at least ten times. The CDR3 sequence: CASSSSVSTWYTF. The CDR3 coding sequence is TGTGCCAGCAGTTCCTCGGTCTCGACTTGGTACACCTTC. V usage is TRBV12-3 or TRBV12-4 and J usage is TRBJ1-2, with D unresolved. The CDR3 sequence is 13 residues long. V dropped 4 bases and J dropped 11 bases, with 17 bases sitting between them.

This clonotype was seen more than once but under ten times. The chain joins TRBV30 to TRBJ2-1, with a weak D call TRBD1 (5 bases). Germline CDR1 and CDR2: GTSNPN and SVGIG (reference sequence). The germline V and J ends were trimmed by 0 bases and 7 bases, with 19 bases remaining between them. The length of the CDR3 is 16 residues. Here the CDR3 DNA reads TGTGCCTGGAGTGTACCGTTAACAGGTTTTCGGAATGAGCAGTTCTTC. This translates into CAWSVPLTGFRNEQFF.

This chain joins TRBV4-3 and TRBJ2-6; the D gene is possibly TRBD1 (6 bases). Germline V gene lookup returns CDR1 LGHNA and CDR2 YSLEER. The CDR3 sequence is 20 residues long. The V and J ends lost 3 bases and 2 bases respectively, with 23 bases between them. CDR3 region: CASSQAAGRTGLTGANVLTF. The DNA for the CDR3 is TGCGCCAGCAGCCAGGCTGCTGGAAGAACAGGGCTCACTGGGGCCAACGTCCTGACTTTC.

The chain recombines TRBV3-1 with TRBJ2-1; D is ambiguous. The CDR3 length is 12 residues. Germline assignment: CDR1 LGHDT and CDR2 YNNKEL (reference sequence). Trimming took off 7 bases at V and 6 bases at J, with 10 bases between the two ends. CDR3 in DNA: TGTGCCAGCACCCAGTACGGCAATGAGCAGTTCTTC. It codes for CASTQYGNEQFF.

V gene TRBV7-2 combines with J gene TRBJ2-2; D is unresolved. V was trimmed by 2 bases and J by 0 bases, leaving 4 bases between them. The CDR3 is 14 amino acids. Germline loops: CDR1 SGHTA, CDR2 FQGNSA. CDR3 in amino acids: CASSLPPNTGELFF. In DNA form, the CDR3 reads TGTGCCAGCAGCTTACCTCCGAACACCGGGGAGCTGTTTTTT. The variable domain in full, completed from reference TRBV7-2 and TRBJ2-2, reads GAGVSQSPSNKVTEKGKDVELRCDPISGHTALYWYRQSLGQGLEFLIYFQGNSAPDKSGLPSDRFSAERTGGSVSTLTIQRTQQEDSAVYLCASSLPPNTGELFFGEGSRLTVL.

The chain is built from TRBV4-3 and TRBJ2-3, with TRBD2 matching over 12 bases. The CDR3 extends over 18 amino acids. V lost 0 bases to trimming and J lost 5 bases; unmatched junction nucleotides: 9. The germline CDR1 and CDR2 sequences are LGHNA and YSLEER. CDR3 residues: CASSQDPTSGGRIDTQYF. CDR3 nucleotide sequence: TGCGCCAGCAGCCAAGACCCGACTAGCGGGGGAAGAATAGATACGCAGTATTTT.

This clonotype was observed once. A much more abundant neighbour one base away suggests this may be a read error. The CDR3 coding sequence is TGTGCCACCAGCAGAGACCGACAGGGAGGGGATGAGCAGTACTTC. As protein: CATSRDRQGGDEQYF. The rearrangement joins TRBV15 to TRBJ2-5; D may match TRBD1 or TRBD2 (7 bases each). Trimming removed 0 bases from V and 11 bases from J, with 19 bases in between. Germline V gene lookup returns CDR1 LNHNV and CDR2 YYDKDF (reference sequence). The CDR3 has 15 residues.

The rearrangement links TRBV4-3 to TRBJ2-6; tentative D call: TRBD2 (5 bases). The ends were cut back, 1 base at V and 3 bases at J, with 7 bases in the middle. There are 15 residues in the CDR3. Germline assignment: CDR1 LGHNA and CDR2 YSLEER. CDR3 sequence reads: CASSQGGYGANVLTF. The CDR3 DNA reads as TGCGCCAGCAGCCAAGGAGGGTATGGGGCCAACGTCCTGACTTTC.

The genes are TRBV12-3 or TRBV12-4 and TRBJ2-1; 9 positions match TRBD2. The tail of the sequence fits TRBJ2-7 better, so the J call may be wrong. The CDR3 has 13 amino acids. The CDR3 nucleotides are TGTGCCAGCAGTCCTAGCGGGACGAATGAGCAGTACTTC. Protein product: CASSPSGTNEQYF.

This clonotype was counted many times. The V and J genes are TRBV29-1 and TRBJ2-3; tentative D call: TRBD1 (5 bases). The germline V gene encodes CDR1 SQVTM and CDR2 ANQGSEA. V was shortened by 8 bases and J by 1 base, with 13 bases between the two germline ends. CDR3 size: 13 residues. CDR3 coding DNA: TGCAGCACCCGCGGCAGGGGCACAGATACGCAGTATTTT. The encoded protein is CSTRGRGTDTQYF.